The following is a TCR beta chain sequence with its context. As yet, its antigen is unknown. Other DNA sequences in this sample translate to the same CDR3. The data were obtained in a study of shared clonotypes between healthy human individuals. The ends were cut back, 4 bases at V and 4 bases at J, with 7 bases in the middle. Per germline, CDR1 SGHRS and CDR2 YFSETQ. This CDR3 is 12 amino acids long. Produced via immunoSEQ multiplex PCR; TCRdb's table is partial and in-frame only. The data show approximately 940,000 clones, 76% seen once. Study observations and caveats: Non-shared clonotypes had lower generation probabilities than those shared by all four donors. Sharing across a few donors was seen in roughly 5.2% of naive CD4 clonotypes.

Donors, without exception, were Caucasian adults residing in Nashville, Tennessee. This receptor was identified in a young man in good health. This sequence joins TRBV5-1 and TRBJ2-3, with D unclear. Sequenced input: memory CD4+ T cells sorted from blood. Subset specified: CD45RA-negative fraction. The CDR3 sequence: CASSLRADTQYF. The CDR3 DNA reads TGCGCCAGCAGCCTAAGGGCAGATACGCAGTATTTT.